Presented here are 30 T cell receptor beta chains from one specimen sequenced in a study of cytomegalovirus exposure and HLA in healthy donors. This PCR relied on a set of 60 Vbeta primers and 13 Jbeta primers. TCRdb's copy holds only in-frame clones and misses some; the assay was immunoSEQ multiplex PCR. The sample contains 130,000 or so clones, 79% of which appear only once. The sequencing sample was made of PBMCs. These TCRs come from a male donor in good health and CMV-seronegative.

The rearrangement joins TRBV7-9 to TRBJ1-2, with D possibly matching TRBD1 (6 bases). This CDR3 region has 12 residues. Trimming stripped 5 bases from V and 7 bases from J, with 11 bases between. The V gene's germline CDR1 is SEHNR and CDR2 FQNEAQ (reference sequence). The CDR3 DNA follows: TGTGCCAGCAGCCTAACAGGGCTTGGCTACACCTTC. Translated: CASSLTGLGYTF.

The CDR3 nucleotides are TGTGCCAGCAGTGAACGACTAGAGGGCACAGATACGCAGTATTTT. It specifies CASSERLEGTDTQYF. The chain combines TRBV2 with TRBJ2-3; weak D call: TRBD2 (6 bases). The CDR3 is 15 residues long. The germline gives CDR1 SNHLY, CDR2 FYNNEI. V lost 2 bases and J lost 1, with 10 bases in between.

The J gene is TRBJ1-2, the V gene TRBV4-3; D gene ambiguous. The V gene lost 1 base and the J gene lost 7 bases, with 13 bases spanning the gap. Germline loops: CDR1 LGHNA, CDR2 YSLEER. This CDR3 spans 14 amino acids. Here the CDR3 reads CASSQVGEVGGYTF. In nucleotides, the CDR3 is TGCGCCAGCAGCCAAGTCGGGGAGGTGGGTGGCTACACCTTC.

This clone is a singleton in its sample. The CDR3 is CASSLGGSGNQPQHF. The CDR3 nucleotides read TGTGCCAGCAGCTTAGGGGGCAGCGGCAATCAGCCCCAGCATTTT. This chain links TRBV7-2 with TRBJ1-5; a weak D match, TRBD1 (5 bases). In germline, CDR1 is SGHTA, CDR2 FQGNSA. The CDR3 has 15 residues. The germline V and J ends were trimmed by 1 base and 2 bases, with 9 bases remaining between them.

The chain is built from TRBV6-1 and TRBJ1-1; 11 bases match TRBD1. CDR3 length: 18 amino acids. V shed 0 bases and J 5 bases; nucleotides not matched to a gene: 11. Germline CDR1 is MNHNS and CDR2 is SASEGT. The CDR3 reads CASSEALKGQGVRTEAFF. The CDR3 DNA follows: TGTGCCAGCAGTGAAGCGTTAAAGGGACAGGGGGTTAGGACTGAAGCTTTCTTT.

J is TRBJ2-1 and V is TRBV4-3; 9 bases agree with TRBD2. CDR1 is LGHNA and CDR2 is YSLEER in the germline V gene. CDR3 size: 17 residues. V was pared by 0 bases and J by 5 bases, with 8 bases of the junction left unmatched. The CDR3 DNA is TGCGCCAGCAGCCAAGACGGGCGGGGGGGCCCCCACAATGAGCAGTTCTTC. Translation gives CASSQDGRGGPHNEQFF.

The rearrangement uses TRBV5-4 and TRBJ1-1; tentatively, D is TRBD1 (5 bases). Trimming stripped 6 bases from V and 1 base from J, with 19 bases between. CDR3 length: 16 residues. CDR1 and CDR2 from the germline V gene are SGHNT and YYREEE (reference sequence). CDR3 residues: CASTRGTGGGNTEAFF. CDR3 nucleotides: TGTGCCAGCACCAGAGGGACTGGCGGAGGGAACACTGAAGCTTTCTTT.

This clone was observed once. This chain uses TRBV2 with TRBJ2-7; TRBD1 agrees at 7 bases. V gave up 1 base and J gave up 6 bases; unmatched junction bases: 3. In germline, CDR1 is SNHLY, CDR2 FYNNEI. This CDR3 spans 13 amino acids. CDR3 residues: CASSEGQGTEQYF. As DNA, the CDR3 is TGTGCCAGCAGTGAAGGACAGGGCACCGAGCAGTACTTC. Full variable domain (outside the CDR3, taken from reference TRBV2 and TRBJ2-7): EPEVTQTPSHQVTQMGQEVILRCVPISNHLYFYWYRQILGQKVEFLVSFYNNEISEKSEIFDDQFSVERPDGSNFTLKIRSTKLEDSAMYFCASSEGQGTEQYFGPGTRLTVT.

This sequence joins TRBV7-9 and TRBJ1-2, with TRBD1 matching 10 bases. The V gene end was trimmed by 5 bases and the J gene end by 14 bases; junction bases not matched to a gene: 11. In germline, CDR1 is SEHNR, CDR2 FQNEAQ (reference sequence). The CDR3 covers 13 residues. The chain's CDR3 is CASSAGQGLILTF. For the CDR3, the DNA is TGTGCCAGCAGCGCGGGACAGGGGCTAATACTAACCTTC. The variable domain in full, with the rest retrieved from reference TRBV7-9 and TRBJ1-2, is DTGVSQNPRHKITKRGQNVTFRCDPISEHNRLYWYRQTLGQGPEFLTYFQNEAQLEKSRLLSDRFSAERPKGSFSTLEIQRTEQGDSAMYLCASSAGQGLILTFGSGTRLTVV.

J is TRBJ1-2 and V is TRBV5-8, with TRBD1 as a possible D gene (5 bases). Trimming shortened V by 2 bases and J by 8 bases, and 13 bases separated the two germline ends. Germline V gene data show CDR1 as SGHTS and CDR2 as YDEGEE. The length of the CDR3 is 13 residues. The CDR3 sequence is CASSFGGAQGYTF. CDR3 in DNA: TGTGCCAGCAGCTTTGGTGGGGCGCAGGGCTACACCTTC.

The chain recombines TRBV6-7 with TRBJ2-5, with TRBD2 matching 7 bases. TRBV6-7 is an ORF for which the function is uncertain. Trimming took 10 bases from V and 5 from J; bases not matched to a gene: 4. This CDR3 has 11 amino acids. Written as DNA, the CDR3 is TGTGCCACAGGAGCGGGGGAGACCCAGTACTTC. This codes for CATGAGETQYF.

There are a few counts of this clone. The CDR3 loop reads CASSQDRLSEKLFF. In DNA, the CDR3 is TGTGCCAGCAGCCAAGATAGACTGTCCGAAAAACTGTTTTTT. The chain combines TRBV4-2 with TRBJ1-4; no definite D call. CDR3 size: 14 residues. Germline lookup yields CDR1 LGHNA and CDR2 YNFKEQ. Trimming took 0 bases from V and 8 from J, leaving 10 bases between them.

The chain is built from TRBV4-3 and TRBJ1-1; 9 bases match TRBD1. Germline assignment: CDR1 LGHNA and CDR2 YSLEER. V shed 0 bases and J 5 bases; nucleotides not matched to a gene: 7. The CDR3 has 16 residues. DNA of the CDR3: TGCGCCAGCAGCCAAGAGACCGGGACAGGGCAAACTGAAGCTTTCTTT. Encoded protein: CASSQETGTGQTEAFF.

In DNA, the CDR3 is TGTGCCAGCAGCCCGGGGACAGGGAACTATGGCTACACCTTC. Protein product: CASSPGTGNYGYTF. The rearrangement joins TRBV6-5 to TRBJ1-2; 9 nucleotides agree with TRBD1. Germline CDR1 MNHEY, CDR2 SVGAGI. V shed 6 bases, J shed 2 bases, and the junction held 4 bases outside the gene matches. The length of the CDR3 is 14 residues.

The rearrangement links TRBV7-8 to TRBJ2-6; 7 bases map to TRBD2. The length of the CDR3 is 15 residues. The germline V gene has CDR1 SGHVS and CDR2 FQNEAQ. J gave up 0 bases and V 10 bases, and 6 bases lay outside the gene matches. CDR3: CATGGISSGANVLTF. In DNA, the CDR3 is TGTGCCACGGGGGGAATTAGCTCTGGGGCCAACGTCCTGACTTTC. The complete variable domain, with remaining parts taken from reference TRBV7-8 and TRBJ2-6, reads GAGVSQSPRYKVAKRGQDVALRCDPISGHVSLFWYQQALGQGPEFLTYFQNEAQLDKSGLPSDRFFAERPEGSVSTLKIQRTQQEDSAVYLCATGGISSGANVLTFGAGSRLTVL.

CDR3 sequence reads: CAWNRTGGSLNEKLFF. DNA of the CDR3: TGTGCCTGGAACCGGACAGGGGGCAGCCTTAATGAAAAACTGTTTTTT. V and J are TRBV30 and TRBJ1-4; TRBD1 aligns across 11 bases. Germline V gene data show CDR1 as GTSNPN and CDR2 as SVGIG (reference sequence). V was pared by 4 bases and J by 4 bases, with 8 bases of the junction left unmatched. CDR3 length: 16 residues.

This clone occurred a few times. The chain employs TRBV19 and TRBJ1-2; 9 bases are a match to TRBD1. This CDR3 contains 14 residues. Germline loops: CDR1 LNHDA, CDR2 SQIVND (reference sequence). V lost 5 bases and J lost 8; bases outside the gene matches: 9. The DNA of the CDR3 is TGTGCCAGTAGTTTCGGACAGGGGCAATTGGGCTACACCTTC. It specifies CASSFGQGQLGYTF.

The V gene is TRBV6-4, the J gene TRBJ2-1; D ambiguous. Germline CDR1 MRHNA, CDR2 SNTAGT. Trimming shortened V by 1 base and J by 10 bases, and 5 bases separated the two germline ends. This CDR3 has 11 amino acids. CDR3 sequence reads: CASSDFLEQFF. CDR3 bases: TGTGCCAGCAGTGACTTTCTCGAGCAGTTCTTC.

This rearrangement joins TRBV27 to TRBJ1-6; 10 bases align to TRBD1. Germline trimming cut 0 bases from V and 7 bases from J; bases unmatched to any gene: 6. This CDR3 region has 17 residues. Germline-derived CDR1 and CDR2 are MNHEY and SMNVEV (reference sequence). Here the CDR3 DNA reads TGTGCCAGCAGTTTATCCGGGACAGGGGTGGGGAATTCACCCCTCCACTTT. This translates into CASSLSGTGVGNSPLHF.

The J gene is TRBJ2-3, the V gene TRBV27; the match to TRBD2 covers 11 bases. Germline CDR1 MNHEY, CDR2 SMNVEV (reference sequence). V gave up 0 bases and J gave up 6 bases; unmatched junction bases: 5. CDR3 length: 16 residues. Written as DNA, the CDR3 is TGTGCCAGCAGTTTATCGATACGACTAGCGGGGGATACGCAGTATTTT. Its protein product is CASSLSIRLAGDTQYF.

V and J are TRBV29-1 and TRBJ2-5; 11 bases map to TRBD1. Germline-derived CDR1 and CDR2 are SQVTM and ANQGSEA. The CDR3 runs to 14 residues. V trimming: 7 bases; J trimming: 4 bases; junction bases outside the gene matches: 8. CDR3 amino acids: CSAAGTGGRETQYF. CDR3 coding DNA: TGCAGCGCCGCAGGGACAGGGGGGAGAGAGACCCAGTACTTC. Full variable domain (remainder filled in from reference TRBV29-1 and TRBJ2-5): SAVISQKPSRDICQRGTSLTIQCQVDSQVTMMFWYRQQPGQSLTLIATANQGSEATYESGFVIDKFPISRPNLTFSTLTVSNMSPEDSSIYLCSAAGTGGRETQYFGPGTRLLVL.

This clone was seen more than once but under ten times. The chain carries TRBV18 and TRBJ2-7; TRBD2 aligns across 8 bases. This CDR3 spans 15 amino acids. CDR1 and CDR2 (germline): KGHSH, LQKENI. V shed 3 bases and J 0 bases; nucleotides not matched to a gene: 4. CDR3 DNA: TGTGCCAGCTCACCTCAGCGGGGGCCCTCCTACGAGCAGTACTTC. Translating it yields CASSPQRGPSYEQYF. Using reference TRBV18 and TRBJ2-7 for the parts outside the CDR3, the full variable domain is NAGVMQNPRHLVRRRGQEARLRCSPMKGHSHVYWYRQLPEEGLKFMVYLQKENIIDESGMPKERFSAEFPKEGPSILRIQQVVRGDSAAYFCASSPQRGPSYEQYFGPGTRLTVT.

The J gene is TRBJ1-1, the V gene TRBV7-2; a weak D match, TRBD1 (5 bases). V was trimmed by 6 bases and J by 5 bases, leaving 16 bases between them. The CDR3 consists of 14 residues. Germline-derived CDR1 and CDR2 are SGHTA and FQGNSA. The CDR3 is CASREGHLETEAFF. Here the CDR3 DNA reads TGTGCCAGCAGGGAGGGGCACTTAGAGACTGAAGCTTTCTTT. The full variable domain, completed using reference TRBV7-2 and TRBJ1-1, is GAGVSQSPSNKVTEKGKDVELRCDPISGHTALYWYRQSLGQGLEFLIYFQGNSAPDKSGLPSDRFSAERTGGSVSTLTIQRTQQEDSAVYLCASREGHLETEAFFGQGTRLTVV.

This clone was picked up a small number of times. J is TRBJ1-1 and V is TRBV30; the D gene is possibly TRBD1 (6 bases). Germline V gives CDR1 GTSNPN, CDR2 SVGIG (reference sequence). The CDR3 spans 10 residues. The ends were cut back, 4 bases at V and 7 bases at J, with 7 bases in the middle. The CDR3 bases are TGTGCCTGGAACAGGGTTGAAGCTTTCTTT. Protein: CAWNRVEAFF.

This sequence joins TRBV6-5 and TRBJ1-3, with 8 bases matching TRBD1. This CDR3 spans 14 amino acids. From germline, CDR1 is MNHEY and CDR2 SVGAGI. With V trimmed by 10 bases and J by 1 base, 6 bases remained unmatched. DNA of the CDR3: TGTGCCACGAAGGGGACAGGATCTGGAAACACCATATATTTT. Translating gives CATKGTGSGNTIYF.

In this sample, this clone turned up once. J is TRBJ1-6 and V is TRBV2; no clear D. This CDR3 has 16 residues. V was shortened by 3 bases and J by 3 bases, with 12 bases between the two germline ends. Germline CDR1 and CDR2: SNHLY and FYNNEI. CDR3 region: CASSDPAGIYNSPLHF. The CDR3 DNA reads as TGTGCCAGCAGTGATCCGGCAGGAATCTATAATTCACCCCTCCACTTT.

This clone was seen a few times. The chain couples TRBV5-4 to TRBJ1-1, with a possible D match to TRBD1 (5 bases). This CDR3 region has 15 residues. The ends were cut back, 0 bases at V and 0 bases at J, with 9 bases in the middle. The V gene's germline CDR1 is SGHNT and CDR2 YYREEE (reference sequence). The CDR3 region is CASSLDRNMNTEAFF. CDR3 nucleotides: TGTGCCAGCAGCTTGGACAGGAACATGAACACTGAAGCTTTCTTT.

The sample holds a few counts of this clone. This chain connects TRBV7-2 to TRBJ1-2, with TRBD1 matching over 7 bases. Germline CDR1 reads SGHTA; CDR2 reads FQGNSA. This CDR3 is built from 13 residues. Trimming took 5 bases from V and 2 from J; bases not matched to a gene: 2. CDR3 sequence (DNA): TGTGCCAGCAGCCCGGACAGGAACTATGGCTACACCTTC. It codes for CASSPDRNYGYTF.

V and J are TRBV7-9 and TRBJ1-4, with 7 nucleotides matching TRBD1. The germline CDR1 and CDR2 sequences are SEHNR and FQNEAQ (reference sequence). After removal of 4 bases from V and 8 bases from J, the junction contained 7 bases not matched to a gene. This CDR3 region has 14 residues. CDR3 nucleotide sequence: TGTGCCAGCAGCTCAGACAGGGTTGGAGAAAAACTGTTTTTT. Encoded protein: CASSSDRVGEKLFF.

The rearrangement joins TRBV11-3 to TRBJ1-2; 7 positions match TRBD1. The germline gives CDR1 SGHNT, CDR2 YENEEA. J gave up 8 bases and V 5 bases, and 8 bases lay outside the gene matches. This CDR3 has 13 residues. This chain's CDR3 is CASSLRQGGGYTF. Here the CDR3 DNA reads TGTGCCAGCAGCCTACGACAGGGTGGAGGCTACACCTTC.